This T cell receptor beta chain was observed in a study of blood T cell repertoires in COVID-19. Across the study: The study drew acute and convalescent COVID-19 samples from the United States, Italy and Spain. T cells, B-cell-depleted T cells, or PBMCs supplied cDNA or gDNA.

Authors' processing steps: Counts of nucleated cells, estimated from reference gene primer amplification, were obtained. The data were produced by immunoSEQ multiplex PCR, yet TCRdb's version contains in-frame clones alone and is incomplete. V, J and clone size derive from that table, while D and trimming were established from the DNA sequence. The sample has under 110,000 clones; about nine tenths are singletons. Germline CDR1 SGHKS, CDR2 YYEKEE (reference sequence). J gave up 5 bases and V 2 bases, and 4 bases lay outside the gene matches. The CDR3 consists of 14 residues. Sequencing was done on a sample of peripheral blood. The chain uses TRBV5-5 and TRBJ2-5, with 9 bases identical to TRBD1. The clonotype originates from a man between 45 and 60 years old with acute or convalescent COVID-19. The CDR3 spells CASSFRDRVETQYF. CDR3 DNA: TGTGCCAGCAGCTTCCGGGACAGGGTGGAGACCCAGTACTTC.